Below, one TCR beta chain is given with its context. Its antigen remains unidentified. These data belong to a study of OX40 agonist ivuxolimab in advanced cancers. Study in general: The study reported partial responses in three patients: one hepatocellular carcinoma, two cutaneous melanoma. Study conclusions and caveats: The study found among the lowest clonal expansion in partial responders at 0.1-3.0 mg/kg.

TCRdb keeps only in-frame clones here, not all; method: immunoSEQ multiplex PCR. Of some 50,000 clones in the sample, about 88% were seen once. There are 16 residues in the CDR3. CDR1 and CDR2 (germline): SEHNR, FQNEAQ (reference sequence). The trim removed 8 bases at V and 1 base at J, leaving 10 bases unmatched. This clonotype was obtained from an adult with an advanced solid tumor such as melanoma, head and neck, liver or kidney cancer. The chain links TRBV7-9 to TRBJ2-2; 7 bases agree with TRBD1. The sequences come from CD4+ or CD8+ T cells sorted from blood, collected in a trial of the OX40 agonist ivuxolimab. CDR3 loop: CASEPLQGLNTGELFF. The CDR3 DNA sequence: TGTGCCAGCGAACCGTTACAGGGGCTGAACACCGGGGAGCTGTTTTTT.